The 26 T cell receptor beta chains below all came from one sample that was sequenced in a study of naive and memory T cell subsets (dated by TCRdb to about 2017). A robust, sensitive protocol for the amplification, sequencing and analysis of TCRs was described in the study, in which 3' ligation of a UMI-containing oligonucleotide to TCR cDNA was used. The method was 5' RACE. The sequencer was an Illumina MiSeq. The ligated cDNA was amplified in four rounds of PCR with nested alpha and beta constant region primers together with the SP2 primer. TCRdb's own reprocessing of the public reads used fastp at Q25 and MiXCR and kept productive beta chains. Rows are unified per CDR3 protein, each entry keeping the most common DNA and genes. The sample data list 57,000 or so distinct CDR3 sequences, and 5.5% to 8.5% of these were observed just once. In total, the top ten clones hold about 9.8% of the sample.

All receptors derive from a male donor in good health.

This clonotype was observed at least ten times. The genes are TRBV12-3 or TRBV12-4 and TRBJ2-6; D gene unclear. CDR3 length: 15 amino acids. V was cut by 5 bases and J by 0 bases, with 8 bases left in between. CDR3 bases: TGTGCCAGCAGTCTCCAAGGCTCTGGGGCCAACGTCCTGACTTTC. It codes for CASSLQGSGANVLTF.

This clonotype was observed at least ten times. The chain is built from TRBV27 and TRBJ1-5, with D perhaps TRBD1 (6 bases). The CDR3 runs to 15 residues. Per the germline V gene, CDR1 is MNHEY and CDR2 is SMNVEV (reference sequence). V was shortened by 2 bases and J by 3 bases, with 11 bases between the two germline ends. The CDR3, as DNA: TGTGCCAGCAGTTTAATGGCAGGGGACAATCAGCCCCAGCATTTT. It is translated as CASSLMAGDNQPQHF.

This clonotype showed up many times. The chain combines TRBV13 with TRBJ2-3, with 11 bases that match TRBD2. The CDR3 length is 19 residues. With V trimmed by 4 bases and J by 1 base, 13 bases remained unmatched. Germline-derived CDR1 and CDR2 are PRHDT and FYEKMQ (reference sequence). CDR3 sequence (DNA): TGTGCCAGCAGCTCCGAAGGTAGCGGGGGGGCCACTGGCACAGATACGCAGTATTTT. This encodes CASSSEGSGGATGTDTQYF.

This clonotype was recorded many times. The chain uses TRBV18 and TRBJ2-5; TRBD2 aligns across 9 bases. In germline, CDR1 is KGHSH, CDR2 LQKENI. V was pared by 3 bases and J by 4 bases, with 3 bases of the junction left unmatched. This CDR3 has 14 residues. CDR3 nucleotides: TGTGCCAGCTCACCGGGACTAGCAGGAGAGACCCAGTACTTC. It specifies CASSPGLAGETQYF.

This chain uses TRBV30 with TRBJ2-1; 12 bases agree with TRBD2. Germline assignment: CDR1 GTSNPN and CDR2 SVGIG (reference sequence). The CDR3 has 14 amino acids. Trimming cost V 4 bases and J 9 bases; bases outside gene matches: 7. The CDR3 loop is CAWIVTSGSGEQFF. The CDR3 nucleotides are TGTGCCTGGATCGTGACTAGCGGGAGTGGTGAGCAGTTCTTC.

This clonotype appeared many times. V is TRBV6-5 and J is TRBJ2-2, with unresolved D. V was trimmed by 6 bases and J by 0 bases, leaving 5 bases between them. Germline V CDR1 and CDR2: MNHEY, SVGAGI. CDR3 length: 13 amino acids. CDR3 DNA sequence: TGTGCCAGCAGAATACCGAACACCGGGGAGCTGTTTTTT. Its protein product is CASRIPNTGELFF.

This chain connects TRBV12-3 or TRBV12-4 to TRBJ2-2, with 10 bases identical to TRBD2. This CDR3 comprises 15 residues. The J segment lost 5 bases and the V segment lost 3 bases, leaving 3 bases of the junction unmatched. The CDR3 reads CASSLLAGETGELFF. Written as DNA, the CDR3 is TGTGCCAGCAGTTTGCTAGCGGGAGAAACCGGGGAGCTGTTTTTT.

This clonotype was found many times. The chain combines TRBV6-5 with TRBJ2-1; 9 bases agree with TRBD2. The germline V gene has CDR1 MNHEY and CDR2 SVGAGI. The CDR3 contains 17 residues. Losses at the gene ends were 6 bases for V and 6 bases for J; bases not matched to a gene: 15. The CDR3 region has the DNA TGTGCCAGCAGAGAGGAAGCCTCGGGACTAGCCTTCAATGAGCAGTTCTTC. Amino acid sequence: CASREEASGLAFNEQFF.

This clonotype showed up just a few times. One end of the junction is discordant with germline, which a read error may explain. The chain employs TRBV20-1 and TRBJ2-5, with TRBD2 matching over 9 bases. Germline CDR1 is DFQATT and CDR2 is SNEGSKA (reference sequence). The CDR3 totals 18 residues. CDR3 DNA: TGCAGTGCTAGAGATTCGGGGTCTAGCGGGGACTCAAGAGAGTCCCAGTACTTC. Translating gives CSARDSGSSGDSRESQYF.

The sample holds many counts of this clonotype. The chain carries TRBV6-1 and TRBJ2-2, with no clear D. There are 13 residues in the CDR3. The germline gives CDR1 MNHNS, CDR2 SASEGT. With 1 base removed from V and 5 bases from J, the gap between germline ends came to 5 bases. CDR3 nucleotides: TGTGCCAGCAGTGAAGGTGAAACCGGGGAGCTGTTTTTT. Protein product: CASSEGETGELFF.

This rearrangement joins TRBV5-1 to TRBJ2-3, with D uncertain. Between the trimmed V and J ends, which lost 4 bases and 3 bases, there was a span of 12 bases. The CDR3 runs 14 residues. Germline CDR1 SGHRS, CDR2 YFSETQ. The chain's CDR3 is CASSPDAPTDTQYF. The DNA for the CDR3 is TGCGCCAGCAGCCCCGACGCCCCTACAGATACGCAGTATTTT.

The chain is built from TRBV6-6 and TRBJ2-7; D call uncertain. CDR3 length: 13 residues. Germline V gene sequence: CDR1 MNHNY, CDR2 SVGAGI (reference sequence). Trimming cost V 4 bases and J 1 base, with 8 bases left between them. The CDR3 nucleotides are TGTGCCAGCAGTTCACTACCGTCCTACGAGCAGTACTTC. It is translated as CASSSLPSYEQYF.

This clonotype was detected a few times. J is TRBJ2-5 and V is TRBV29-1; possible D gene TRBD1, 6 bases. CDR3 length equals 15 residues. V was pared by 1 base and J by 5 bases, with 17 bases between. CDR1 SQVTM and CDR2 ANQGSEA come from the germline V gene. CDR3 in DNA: TGCAGCGTTGAAGCCTTCTCAGGGGTTAAGGAGACCCAGTACTTC. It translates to CSVEAFSGVKETQYF.

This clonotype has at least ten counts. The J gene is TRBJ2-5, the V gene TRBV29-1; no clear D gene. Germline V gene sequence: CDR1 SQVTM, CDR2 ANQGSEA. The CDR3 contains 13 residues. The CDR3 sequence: CTSQGGVGETQYF. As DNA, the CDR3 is TGCACCAGCCAAGGTGGGGTGGGCGAGACCCAGTACTTC.

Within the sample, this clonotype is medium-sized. The CDR3 spells CASGALQGVRYEQYF. The DNA for the CDR3 is TGCGCCAGCGGAGCCCTACAGGGGGTTAGGTACGAGCAGTACTTC. The chain carries TRBV10-2 and TRBJ2-7, with 8 bases identical to TRBD1. Germline V gene sequence: CDR1 WSHSY, CDR2 SAAADI. V was pared by 8 bases and J by 4 bases, with 13 bases of the junction left unmatched. The CDR3 covers 15 residues.

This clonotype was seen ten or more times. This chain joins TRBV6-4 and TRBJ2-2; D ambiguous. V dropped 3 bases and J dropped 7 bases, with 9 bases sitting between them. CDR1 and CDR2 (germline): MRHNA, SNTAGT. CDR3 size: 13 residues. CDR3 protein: CASSEWASGELFF. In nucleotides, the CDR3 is TGTGCCAGCAGTGAATGGGCAAGCGGGGAGCTGTTTTTT.

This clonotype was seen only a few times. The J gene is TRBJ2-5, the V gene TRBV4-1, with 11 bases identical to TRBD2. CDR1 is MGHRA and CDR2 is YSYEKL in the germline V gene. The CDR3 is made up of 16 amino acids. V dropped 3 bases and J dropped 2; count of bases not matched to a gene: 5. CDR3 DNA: TGCGCCAGCAGCCAGTTGACTAGCGGGGCACAAGAGACCCAGTACTTC. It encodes CASSQLTSGAQETQYF.

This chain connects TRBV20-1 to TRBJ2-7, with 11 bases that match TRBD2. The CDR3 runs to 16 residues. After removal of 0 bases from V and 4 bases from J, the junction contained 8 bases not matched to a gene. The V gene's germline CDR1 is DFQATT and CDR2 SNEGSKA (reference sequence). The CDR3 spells CSARDTGTSGYYEQYF. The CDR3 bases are TGCAGTGCTAGAGATACCGGGACTAGCGGATATTACGAGCAGTACTTC.

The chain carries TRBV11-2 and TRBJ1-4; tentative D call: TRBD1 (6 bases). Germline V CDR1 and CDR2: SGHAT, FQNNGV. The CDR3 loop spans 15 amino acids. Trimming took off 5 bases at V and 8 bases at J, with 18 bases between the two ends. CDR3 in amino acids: CASSLLWGAGEKLFF. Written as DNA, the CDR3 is TGTGCCAGCAGCCTACTTTGGGGGGCTGGGGAAAAACTGTTTTTT.

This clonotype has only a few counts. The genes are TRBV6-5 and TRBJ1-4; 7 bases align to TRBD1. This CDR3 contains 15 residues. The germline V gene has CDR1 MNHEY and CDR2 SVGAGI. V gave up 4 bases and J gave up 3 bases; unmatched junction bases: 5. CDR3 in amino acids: CASSSQGESNEKLFF. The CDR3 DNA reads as TGTGCCAGCAGTTCTCAGGGGGAGTCTAATGAAAAACTGTTTTTT.

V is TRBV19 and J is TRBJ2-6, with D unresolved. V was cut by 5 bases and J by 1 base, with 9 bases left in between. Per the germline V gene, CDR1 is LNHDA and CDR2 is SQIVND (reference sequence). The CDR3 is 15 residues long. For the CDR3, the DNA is TGTGCCAGTAGTTCCATGGCGTCTGGGGCCAACGTCCTGACTTTC. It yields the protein CASSSMASGANVLTF.

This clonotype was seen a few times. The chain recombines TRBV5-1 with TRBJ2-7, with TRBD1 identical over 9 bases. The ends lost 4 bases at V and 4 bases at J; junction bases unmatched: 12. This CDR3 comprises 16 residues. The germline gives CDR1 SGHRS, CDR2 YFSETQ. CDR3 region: CASSPRSGQGSYEQYF. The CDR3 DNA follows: TGCGCCAGCAGCCCAAGGAGTGGACAGGGGTCTTACGAGCAGTACTTC.

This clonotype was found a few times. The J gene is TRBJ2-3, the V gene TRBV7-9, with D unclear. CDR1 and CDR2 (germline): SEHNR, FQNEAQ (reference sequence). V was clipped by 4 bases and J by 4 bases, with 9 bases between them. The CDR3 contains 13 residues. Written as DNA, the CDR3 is TGTGCCAGCAGCTCATACAAGGCAGATACGCAGTATTTT. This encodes CASSSYKADTQYF.

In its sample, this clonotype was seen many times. The chain's CDR3 is CASSPREGTQREQYF. CDR3 nucleotides: TGTGCCAGCAGCCCCCGCGAGGGGACACAGAGGGAGCAGTACTTC. The chain uses TRBV7-2 and TRBJ2-7, with D perhaps matching TRBD1 (6 bases). The V end lost 5 bases, the J end lost 7 bases, and 21 bases lay between the germline ends. CDR3 size: 15 residues. Germline V gene sequence: CDR1 SGHTA, CDR2 FQGNSA.

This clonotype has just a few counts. CDR3 protein: CASSEAPMETQYF. The CDR3, as DNA: TGTGCCAGCAGTGAAGCACCAATGGAAACCCAGTACTTC. The J gene is TRBJ2-5, the V gene TRBV2; D uncertain. The CDR3 spans 13 residues. V dropped 0 bases and J dropped 8 bases, with 10 bases sitting between them. Germline assignment: CDR1 SNHLY and CDR2 FYNNEI.

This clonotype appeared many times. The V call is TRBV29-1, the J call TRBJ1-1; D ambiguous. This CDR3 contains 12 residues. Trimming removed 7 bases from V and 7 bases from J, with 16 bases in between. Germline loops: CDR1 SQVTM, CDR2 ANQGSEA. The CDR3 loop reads CSARGGRDEAFF. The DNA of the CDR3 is TGCAGCGCCCGGGGAGGTCGGGATGAAGCTTTCTTT.